The 28 T cell receptor beta chains below all came from one sample that was sequenced in a study of human T cells and chemical hapten exposure. Documented time point: patch test 1, 2 weeks after DPC sensitization. Treatment here: therapeutic diphenylcyclopropenone sensitization with weekly scalp DPC. One entry per CDR3 protein results from TCRdb running MiXCR on the RACE reads. The sample includes 45,000 to 70,000 distinct CDR3 sequences, over 7.5% of them seen just once. The sample here was whole blood, taken in connection with sensitization to the hapten diphenylcyclopropenone (DPC). The source is a woman in her thirties or forties with alopecia areata. Some clones in this sample may be carry-over from other donors' samples.

This clonotype was seen more than once but under ten times. The V call is TRBV19, the J call TRBJ1-5, with a possible D match to TRBD1 (6 bases). The germline V gene has CDR1 LNHDA and CDR2 SQIVND (reference sequence). This CDR3 contains 14 residues. V lost 4 bases and J 1 base, leaving 8 bases between the germline ends. The CDR3 region has the DNA TGTGCCAGTAGTACCGGACAGAGCAATCAGCCCCAGCATTTT. It is translated as CASSTGQSNQPQHF. Full variable domain (rest looked up from reference TRBV19 and TRBJ1-5): DGGITQSPKYLFRKEGQNVTLSCEQNLNHDAMYWYRQDPGQGLRLIYYSQIVNDFQKGDIAEGYSVSREKKESFPLTVTSAQKNPTAFYLCASSTGQSNQPQHFGDGTRLSIL.

This clonotype came up many times. CDR3 DNA: TGTGCCAGCACGACCCTCGGACAGACCCACTCCTATAATTCACCCCTCCACTTT. Translating it yields CASTTLGQTHSYNSPLHF. The V call is TRBV6-2 or TRBV6-3, the J call TRBJ1-6; perhaps TRBD1 as D (6 bases). CDR3 length equals 18 residues. Germline V gives CDR1 MNHEY, CDR2 SVGEGT. Trimming stripped 7 bases from V and 0 bases from J, with 19 bases between.

At least ten counts were recorded for this clonotype. The V gene is TRBV29-1, the J gene TRBJ1-2; 7 bases line up with TRBD1. Germline CDR1 reads SQVTM; CDR2 reads ANQGSEA. The J segment lost 4 bases and the V segment lost 6 bases, leaving 5 bases of the junction unmatched. CDR3 length equals 12 residues. CDR3 DNA sequence: TGCAGCGTGGGACAGCCCCCCTATGGCTACACCTTC. Residues: CSVGQPPYGYTF.

This clonotype appeared a few times. The V and J genes are TRBV5-5 and TRBJ1-5; the D gene is possibly TRBD1 (5 bases). From germline, CDR1 is SGHKS and CDR2 YYEKEE (reference sequence). This CDR3 is 14 amino acids long. The V end lost 1 base, the J end lost 4 bases, and 9 bases lay between the germline ends. The CDR3 nucleotides are TGTGCCAGCAGCTTGTCGCCAGGGAATCAGCCCCAGCATTTT. Translating it yields CASSLSPGNQPQHF.

The chain has TRBV6-5 and TRBJ1-1; D is unclear. V gave up 5 bases and J gave up 11 bases, with 15 bases separating them. The V gene's germline CDR1 is MNHEY and CDR2 SVGAGI. The CDR3 length is 12 residues. The CDR3 protein is CASSPDLSGAFF. The CDR3 region has the DNA TGTGCCAGCAGTCCGGATCTCTCGGGGGCTTTCTTT.

Ten or more counts support this clonotype. The V and J genes are TRBV28 and TRBJ1-5; tentatively, D is TRBD1 (6 bases). Trimming pared 6 bases from V and 3 bases from J, leaving 12 bases between. CDR3 length: 14 amino acids. From germline, CDR1 is MDHEN and CDR2 SYDVKM. The CDR3 loop is CASSPGQLNQPQHF. The DNA for the CDR3 is TGTGCCAGCAGCCCGGGACAACTCAATCAGCCCCAGCATTTT.

This clonotype appeared once. The chain uses TRBV20-1 and TRBJ2-5; TRBD2 matches 9 bases. Trimming took 0 bases from V and 4 from J; bases not matched to a gene: 12. Germline V gives CDR1 DFQATT, CDR2 SNEGSKA (reference sequence). This CDR3 has 17 amino acids. Written as DNA, the CDR3 is TGCAGTGCTAGAGATCATGGGGCTAGCGGGGAACGAGAGACCCAGTACTTC. Amino acids: CSARDHGASGERETQYF.

This chain joins TRBV19 and TRBJ2-3; D is unclear. The CDR3 is 14 residues long. V was clipped by 3 bases and J by 1 base, with 8 bases between them. Germline V lookup: CDR1 LNHDA, CDR2 SQIVND (reference sequence). CDR3 loop: CASSINVGTDTQYF. The CDR3 nucleotides read TGTGCCAGTAGTATCAATGTGGGCACAGATACGCAGTATTTT.

The sample holds many counts of this clonotype. V and J are TRBV28 and TRBJ2-7; D is undetermined. The V gene lost 6 bases and the J gene lost 3 bases, with 15 bases spanning the gap. CDR1 is MDHEN, CDR2 SYDVKM, per germline. The CDR3 runs to 14 residues. The CDR3 loop is CASRSPTVHYEQYF. In DNA form, the CDR3 reads TGTGCCAGCAGGTCCCCTACCGTTCACTACGAGCAGTACTTC.

This clonotype was observed many times. This chain connects TRBV28 to TRBJ2-1, with a weak D call TRBD1 (6 bases). This CDR3 region has 13 residues. Per the germline V gene, CDR1 is MDHEN and CDR2 is SYDVKM. V dropped 3 bases and J dropped 6 bases, with 9 bases sitting between them. The CDR3 here is CASSFRQVNEQFF. Here the CDR3 DNA reads TGTGCCAGCAGTTTTCGACAGGTCAATGAGCAGTTCTTC.

The chain joins TRBV7-6 to TRBJ2-7; D not resolved. The CDR3 has 16 residues. V was clipped by 1 base and J by 0 bases, with 13 bases between them. Germline V gene sequence: CDR1 SGHVS, CDR2 FNYEAQ. The CDR3 region is CASSLEPDVVSYEQYF. CDR3 bases: TGTGCCAGCAGCTTAGAGCCGGACGTTGTCTCCTACGAGCAGTACTTC.

The V and J genes are TRBV29-1 and TRBJ1-1; no definite D call. This CDR3 has 13 residues. Between the trimmed V and J ends, which lost 6 bases and 2 bases, there was a span of 13 bases. Germline-derived CDR1 and CDR2 are SQVTM and ANQGSEA. The CDR3 here is CSVTLGFNTEAFF. The CDR3 DNA reads as TGCAGCGTCACCTTGGGTTTCAACACTGAAGCTTTCTTT. Full variable domain (rest looked up from reference TRBV29-1 and TRBJ1-1): SAVISQKPSRDICQRGTSLTIQCQVDSQVTMMFWYRQQPGQSLTLIATANQGSEATYESGFVIDKFPISRPNLTFSTLTVSNMSPEDSSIYLCSVTLGFNTEAFFGQGTRLTVV.

V usage is TRBV9 and J usage is TRBJ1-3, with D possibly TRBD1 on 6 matching bases. V lost 3 bases and J 9 bases, leaving 22 bases between the germline ends. The CDR3 has 16 amino acids. Looked up from germline, CDR1 is SGDLS and CDR2 is YYNGEE. The DNA for the CDR3 is TGTGCCAGCAGCGGGCCTATCCACAGGGATGACGGCACCATATATTTT. This gives the protein CASSGPIHRDDGTIYF.

The gene calls are TRBV6-1 and TRBJ2-7; 7 nucleotides line up with TRBD1. This CDR3 spans 13 amino acids. Germline V gives CDR1 MNHNS, CDR2 SASEGT. Unmatched junction bases numbered 3, after V lost 4 bases and J lost 3 bases. The CDR3 reads CASSVGQFYEQYF. As DNA, the CDR3 is TGTGCCAGCAGTGTGGGACAGTTCTACGAGCAGTACTTC.

The rearrangement joins TRBV9 to TRBJ1-1; no clear D. The germline CDR1 and CDR2 sequences are SGDLS and YYNGEE. V lost 4 bases and J lost 1, with 14 bases in between. This CDR3 has 15 residues. The CDR3 spells CASSPSLLSNTEAFF. In DNA, the CDR3 is TGTGCCAGCAGCCCTTCTCTCCTGTCGAACACTGAAGCTTTCTTT.

Many counts were recorded for this clonotype. The chain carries TRBV7-8 and TRBJ2-7; D may match TRBD1 or TRBD2 (5 bases each). This CDR3 spans 14 amino acids. Germline-derived CDR1 and CDR2 are SGHVS and FQNEAQ. The ends were cut back, 5 bases at V and 2 bases at J, with 13 bases in the middle. CDR3 region: CASSRGLTAYEQYF. In nucleotides, the CDR3 is TGTGCCAGCAGCCGGGGCCTCACAGCCTACGAGCAGTACTTC.

The chain combines TRBV7-2 with TRBJ2-1; TRBD2 agrees at 8 bases. The CDR3 has 15 amino acids. The V and J ends lost 5 bases and 5 bases, in that order; junction bases with no gene match: 8. CDR1 SGHTA and CDR2 FQGNSA come from the germline V gene. The CDR3 nucleotides read TGTGCCAGCAGCCCCACTAGCGGTACCCACAATGAGCAGTTCTTC. Residues: CASSPTSGTHNEQFF.

This clonotype appeared a few times. The chain has TRBV12-3 or TRBV12-4 and TRBJ2-2, with D possibly matching TRBD1 (6 bases). The CDR3 covers 15 residues. Trimming left V 7 bases short and J 0 bases short, with 12 bases between. The CDR3 loop is CASKLGTPNTGELFF. CDR3 DNA: TGTGCCAGCAAGTTGGGGACACCGAACACCGGGGAGCTGTTTTTT.

In its sample, this clonotype was seen many times. The rearrangement uses TRBV7-9 and TRBJ1-1, with D perhaps matching TRBD1 (5 bases). This CDR3 is built from 16 residues. The V end lost 2 bases, the J end lost 0 bases, and 13 bases lay between the germline ends. CDR1 is SEHNR and CDR2 is FQNEAQ in the germline V gene (reference sequence). CDR3 DNA sequence: TGTGCCAGCAGCTTAAGTCCGGGACGGATGAACACTGAAGCTTTCTTT. Translating it yields CASSLSPGRMNTEAFF.

The table lists this clonotype with many counts. The genes are TRBV18 and TRBJ2-3, with 7 bases lining up with TRBD1. V dropped 5 bases and J dropped 4; count of bases not matched to a gene: 6. Germline V gene lookup returns CDR1 KGHSH and CDR2 LQKENI. The CDR3 is 14 amino acids. The CDR3 DNA reads as TGTGCCAGCTCAGGACAGGTTGGTGCAGATACGCAGTATTTT. Encoded protein: CASSGQVGADTQYF.

Many counts were recorded for this clonotype. The chain employs TRBV28 and TRBJ2-1; D remains ambiguous. Germline CDR1 MDHEN, CDR2 SYDVKM. The CDR3 is 14 residues long. The V end was cut by 3 bases, the J end by 4 bases, with 10 bases between. CDR3: CASSLVGSYNEQFF. The DNA for the CDR3 is TGTGCCAGCAGTTTGGTCGGGTCGTACAATGAGCAGTTCTTC.

The chain uses TRBV9 and TRBJ2-7; TRBD1 aligns across 9 bases. This CDR3 has 14 residues. Trimming took 3 bases from V and 6 from J; bases not matched to a gene: 7. Germline V gene data show CDR1 as SGDLS and CDR2 as YYNGEE. The CDR3 spells CASSAVQGAGEQYF. As DNA, the CDR3 is TGTGCCAGCAGCGCTGTACAGGGGGCTGGCGAGCAGTACTTC. Full variable domain (missing parts from reference TRBV9 and TRBJ2-7): DSGVTQTPKHLITATGQRVTLRCSPRSGDLSVYWYQQSLDQGLQFLIQYYNGEERAKGNILERFSAQQFPDLHSELNLSSLELGDSALYFCASSAVQGAGEQYFGPGTRLTVT.

This clonotype was picked up many times. This sequence joins TRBV4-2 and TRBJ2-1; tentatively, D is TRBD1 (6 bases). The CDR3 extends over 15 amino acids. Germline V gene sequence: CDR1 LGHNA, CDR2 YNFKEQ. Trimming took 0 bases from V and 3 from J, leaving 9 bases between them. As DNA, the CDR3 is TGTGCCAGCAGCCAAGACAGGGGCCTCTACAATGAGCAGTTCTTC. It yields the protein CASSQDRGLYNEQFF.

There are a few counts of this clonotype. The chain carries TRBV5-1 and TRBJ2-7, with 8 bases aligning to TRBD2. The germline V gene has CDR1 SGHRS and CDR2 YFSETQ. This CDR3 region has 16 residues. V shed 2 bases, J shed 2 bases, and the junction held 9 bases outside the gene matches. For the CDR3, the DNA is TGCGCCAGCAGCTTCCGCGGGGGGACAACTACCTACGAGCAGTACTTC. It yields the protein CASSFRGGTTTYEQYF.

Of note for this clonotype: Possible read error: a much larger clone is one base away. The rearrangement uses TRBV5-1 and TRBJ2-2; maybe TRBD2 (6 bases). Trimming removed 4 bases from V and 0 bases from J, with 13 bases in between. The CDR3 contains 16 residues. Germline CDR1 and CDR2: SGHRS and YFSETQ. CDR3 in amino acids: CASSLGGAANTGELFF. In nucleotides, the CDR3 is TGCGCCAGCAGCCTCGGCGGGGCCGCGAACACCGGGGAGCTGTTTTTT.

This clonotype was picked up many times. This rearrangement joins TRBV20-1 to TRBJ1-1, with D perhaps TRBD1 (5 bases). The CDR3 runs 14 residues. CDR1 is DFQATT and CDR2 is SNEGSKA in the germline V gene (reference sequence). V lost 6 bases and J 6 bases, leaving 20 bases between the germline ends. Written as DNA, the CDR3 is TGCAGTGCCCACCCACCGGGACGGGCCTCTGAAGCTTTCTTT. Protein: CSAHPPGRASEAFF.

This clonotype was found many times. The chain couples TRBV20-1 to TRBJ2-3, with 7 bases fitting TRBD2. This CDR3 spans 15 amino acids. The ends lost 1 base at V and 5 bases at J; junction bases unmatched: 9. CDR1 is DFQATT and CDR2 is SNEGSKA in the germline V gene (reference sequence). The CDR3 protein is CSARGASGAEDTQYF. The CDR3, as DNA: TGCAGTGCTAGAGGAGCTAGCGGTGCTGAAGATACGCAGTATTTT.

At least ten counts were recorded for this clonotype. This sequence joins TRBV12-3 or TRBV12-4 and TRBJ1-3, with a weak D call TRBD1 (5 bases). The CDR3 has 16 amino acids. Trimming cost V 3 bases and J 1 base, with 13 bases left between them. CDR3 region: CASSFGAGLSGNTIYF. The CDR3 coding sequence is TGTGCCAGCAGTTTTGGGGCAGGTCTATCTGGAAACACCATATATTTT.